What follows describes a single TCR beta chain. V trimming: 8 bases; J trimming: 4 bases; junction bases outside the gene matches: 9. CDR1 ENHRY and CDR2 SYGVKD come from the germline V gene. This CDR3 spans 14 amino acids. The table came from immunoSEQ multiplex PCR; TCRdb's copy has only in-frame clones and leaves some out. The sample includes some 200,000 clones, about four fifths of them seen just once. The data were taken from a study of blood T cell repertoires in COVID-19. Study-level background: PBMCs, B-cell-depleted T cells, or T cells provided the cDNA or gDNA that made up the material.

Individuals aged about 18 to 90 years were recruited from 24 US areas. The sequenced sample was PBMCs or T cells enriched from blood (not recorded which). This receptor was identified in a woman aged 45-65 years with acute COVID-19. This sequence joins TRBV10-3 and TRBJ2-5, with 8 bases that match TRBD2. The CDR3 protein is CAISPGGMGETQYF. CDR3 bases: TGTGCCATCTCCCCGGGGGGGATGGGAGAGACCCAGTACTTC.